The clone carrying this TCR beta chain was seen a handful of times. TCRdb processed the 5' RACE reads anew with MiXCR; each CDR3 protein has one entry. The profile shows some 25,000 distinct CDR3 sequences, about 5% of them singletons. The data belong to a study of early T cells in non-severe SARS-CoV-2 infection. This CDR3 comprises 14 residues. V dropped 5 bases and J dropped 1 base, with 13 bases sitting between them. Germline-derived CDR1 and CDR2 are DFQATT and SNEGSKA (reference sequence). Sequencing was carried out using whole blood. This receptor was taken from an adult who was a healthcare worker with PCR-confirmed SARS-CoV-2 infection or an uninfected control (not recorded which). V and J are TRBV20-1 and TRBJ2-3, with D perhaps given as TRBD1 or TRBD2 (5 bases each). This CDR3 is CSAATGGGTDTQYF. The DNA of the CDR3 is TGCAGTGCTGCAACTGGGGGTGGCACAGATACGCAGTATTTT.